These T cell receptor beta chains were read from a single sample in a study of patients and donors after allogeneic stem cell transplantation. MiXCR was run by TCRdb on the RT-PCR reads, yielding one entry per CDR3 protein. The sample yields 800,000 to 1,000,000 distinct CDR3 sequences, roughly 18% seen once. Sequencing input: blood, either unsorted or a sorted T cell fraction (not recorded which). The source is a human donor who was either an allogeneic HSCT recipient or a stem cell or donor lymphocyte infusion donor (not recorded which). It is not recorded whose cells these are; they may come from a transplant donor. CDR3s include the opening cysteine and the closing phenylalanine or tryptophan.

v_call: TRBV13; j_call: TRBJ1-1; cdr3_aa: CASSLNALNTEAFF
v_call: TRBV30; j_call: TRBJ2-5; cdr3_aa: CAWGKGQGTQETQYF
v_call: TRBV24-1; j_call: TRBJ2-5; cdr3_aa: CATSDLEGMETQYF
v_call: TRBV2; j_call: TRBJ1-1; cdr3_aa: CASTLTGMNTEAFF
v_call: TRBV21-1; j_call: TRBJ2-1; cdr3_aa: CASSKGISGIGNEQFF
v_call: TRBV7-2; j_call: TRBJ2-5; cdr3_aa: CASRRTDPRETQYF
v_call: TRBV27; j_call: TRBJ1-6; cdr3_aa: CASSLGTGFSPLHF
v_call: TRBV7-9; j_call: TRBJ2-1; cdr3_aa: CASSPLSGSDEQFF
v_call: TRBV30; j_call: TRBJ1-2; cdr3_aa: CAWMAHSLYGYTF
v_call: TRBV20-1; j_call: TRBJ2-5; cdr3_aa: CSARARTGGTGTQYF
v_call: TRBV20-1; j_call: TRBJ2-7; cdr3_aa: CSAPPAGGGTYEQYF
v_call: TRBV6-5; j_call: TRBJ2-5; cdr3_aa: CASSRRGETQYF
v_call: TRBV24-1; j_call: TRBJ2-1; cdr3_aa: CATSALGQGEHNEQFF
v_call: TRBV27; j_call: TRBJ1-4; cdr3_aa: CASSLKDREVEKLFF
v_call: TRBV12-3/TRBV12-4; j_call: TRBJ2-5; cdr3_aa: CASSFLRGETQYF
v_call: TRBV12-3/TRBV12-4; j_call: TRBJ1-1; cdr3_aa: CASSFWGGDPEAFF
v_call: TRBV9; j_call: TRBJ2-7; cdr3_aa: CASSVGDLAGGEQYF
v_call: TRBV7-6; j_call: TRBJ2-2; cdr3_aa: CASSREGIVAGELFF
v_call: TRBV7-9; j_call: TRBJ2-2; cdr3_aa: CASSLYATNTGELFF
v_call: TRBV29-1; j_call: TRBJ1-1; cdr3_aa: CSVGRGQTEAFF
v_call: TRBV6-1; j_call: TRBJ2-1; cdr3_aa: CASTLRSTSGLRNEQFF
v_call: TRBV3-1; j_call: TRBJ2-2; cdr3_aa: CASSPPTVNAGELFF
v_call: TRBV20-1; j_call: TRBJ1-1; cdr3_aa: CSARTTGEVEAFF
v_call: TRBV9; j_call: TRBJ2-1; cdr3_aa: CASSVSGRSSYNEQFF
v_call: TRBV20-1; j_call: TRBJ2-3; cdr3_aa: CSAIEGTAKTDTQYF
v_call: TRBV7-3; j_call: TRBJ2-3; cdr3_aa: CASSLAGAGQDTQYF
v_call: TRBV20-1; j_call: TRBJ1-1; cdr3_aa: CSAPASTEAFF
v_call: TRBV7-7; j_call: TRBJ2-2; cdr3_aa: CASSLVSSMGELFF
v_call: TRBV4-1; j_call: TRBJ2-6; cdr3_aa: CASKWSSGANVLTF
v_call: TRBV28; j_call: TRBJ2-2; cdr3_aa: CATGGGGTGELFF
v_call: TRBV4-1; j_call: TRBJ2-7; cdr3_aa: CASSQDFQGWGEQYF
v_call: TRBV29-1; j_call: TRBJ1-2; cdr3_aa: CSVGQLEGYTF
v_call: TRBV12-3/TRBV12-4; j_call: TRBJ1-5; cdr3_aa: CASSLGGTGGSNQPQHF